This entry describes one T cell receptor (beta chain). Original processing methods: Nucleated cell number was recorded as an estimate derived from reference gene primer amplification. Some clones are missing from TCRdb's copy, which holds only in-frame ones; the method was immunoSEQ multiplex PCR. D and trimming were read from the DNA, whereas the V and J calls and clone size are those reported in that table. Of about 190,000 clones in the sample, around four fifths were seen once. J lost 1 base, V lost 5 bases, and 3 bases had no gene match. Germline loops: CDR1 GTSNPN, CDR2 SVGIG (reference sequence). The CDR3 loop spans 13 amino acids. This sample is drawn from a study of blood T cell repertoires in COVID-19. Study context: Some COVID-19 samples were acute and others convalescent; all came from the United States, Italy and Spain. From T cells, B-cell-depleted T cells, or PBMCs came the material, which was cDNA or gDNA.

J is TRBJ1-1 and V is TRBV30; 8 nucleotides align to TRBD1. Sequencing was carried out using peripheral blood. The source of this sequence is a man aged 50-59 years with active or convalescent COVID-19. CDR3 coding DNA: TGTGCCTGGGCAGGGGGCGAGAACACTGAAGCTTTCTTT. It yields the protein CAWAGGENTEAFF.